This entry lists 13 T cell receptor beta chains sequenced from one sample in a study of shared clonotypes between healthy human individuals. The protocol was immunoSEQ multiplex PCR, while the TCRdb copy is restricted to in-frame clones and leaves out a portion. The sample records more than 2 million clones, approximately 94% being singletons. Sequenced: naive CD4+ T cells sorted from blood. Described subset: CD45RA+ positively selected. These receptors all come from a man aged 18 to 30 in good health.

This clone is a singleton in its sample. This chain joins TRBV4-1 and TRBJ1-5; D not certain. CDR1 is MGHRA and CDR2 is YSYEKL in the germline V gene. The CDR3 runs 14 residues. The germline V and J ends were trimmed by 0 bases and 6 bases, with 9 bases remaining between them. CDR3 sequence (DNA): TGCGCCAGCAGCCAAGAACCGGTGGCTCAGCCCCAGCATTTT. It codes for CASSQEPVAQPQHF.

The V gene is TRBV18, the J gene TRBJ2-7; no definite D call. The CDR3 extends over 11 amino acids. The germline gives CDR1 KGHSH, CDR2 LQKENI. Trimming pared 3 bases from V and 12 bases from J, leaving 12 bases between. Here the CDR3 reads CASSPTDKVYF. DNA for the CDR3: TGTGCCAGCTCACCGACCGACAAGGTGTACTTC.

The chain uses TRBV10-3 and TRBJ2-1; D unresolved. Looked up from germline, CDR1 is ENHRY and CDR2 is SYGVKD. Trimming took off 3 bases at V and 7 bases at J, with 7 bases between the two ends. The CDR3 covers 12 residues. The CDR3 here is CAISESQNEQFF. The CDR3, as DNA: TGTGCCATCAGTGAATCCCAAAATGAGCAGTTCTTC.

The chain joins TRBV5-1 to TRBJ2-7, with 9 bases fitting TRBD1. Germline lookup yields CDR1 SGHRS and CDR2 YFSETQ. The CDR3 totals 16 residues. J was trimmed by 2 bases and V by 0 bases; bases with no gene match: 6. CDR3 sequence: CASSLGTGGSAYEQYF. DNA for the CDR3: TGCGCCAGCAGCTTGGGTACAGGGGGCAGTGCCTACGAGCAGTACTTC.

V and J are TRBV5-1 and TRBJ1-1, with TRBD1 identical over 7 bases. The V segment lost 2 bases and the J segment 0 bases; nucleotides outside the gene matches: 4. Germline CDR1 is SGHRS and CDR2 is YFSETQ. The CDR3 length is 15 residues. The CDR3 DNA reads as TGCGCCAGCAGCTTTTTAGGACAGGTGAACACTGAAGCTTTCTTT. This encodes CASSFLGQVNTEAFF. Together with reference TRBV5-1 and TRBJ1-1, the CDR3 gives the full variable domain: KAGVTQTPRYLIKTRGQQVTLSCSPISGHRSVSWYQQTPGQGLQFLFEYFSETQRNKGNFPGRFSGRQFSNSRSEMNVSTLELGDSALYLCASSFLGQVNTEAFFGQGTRLTVV.

This chain joins TRBV29-1 and TRBJ2-7; 10 bases match TRBD1. V dropped 7 bases and J dropped 2; count of bases not matched to a gene: 8. The V gene's germline CDR1 is SQVTM and CDR2 ANQGSEA. The CDR3 totals 14 residues. The CDR3 nucleotides are TGCAGCGCTCGGACAGGGGGGGCCCCCTACGAGCAGTACTTC. It is translated as CSARTGGAPYEQYF.

This chain joins TRBV2 and TRBJ1-2, with TRBD1 matching 9 bases. The CDR3 spans 14 residues. Germline trimming cut 4 bases from V and 4 bases from J; bases unmatched to any gene: 4. The V gene's germline CDR1 is SNHLY and CDR2 FYNNEI. The CDR3 DNA follows: TGTGCCAGCAGTGGGACAGGGGAGGGCTATGGCTACACCTTC. Its protein product is CASSGTGEGYGYTF.

Notes on this clone: An end of the junction does not agree with germline; a read error may underlie this. This chain uses TRBV7-2 with TRBJ2-1; no clear D gene. The CDR3 totals 15 residues. The germline V gene encodes CDR1 SGHTA and CDR2 FQGNSA. The CDR3 DNA sequence: TGTGCCAGCAGCTCAATCCATTCTTCCTTCAATGAGCAGTTCTTC. Its translation is CASSSIHSSFNEQFF.

This clone was recorded once. V and J are TRBV30 and TRBJ2-7; the match to TRBD2 covers 14 bases. After removal of 1 base from V and 3 bases from J, the junction contained 11 bases not matched to a gene. The CDR3 consists of 18 residues. From germline, CDR1 is GTSNPN and CDR2 SVGIG (reference sequence). DNA for the CDR3: TGTGCCTGGAGTGGGCTTAGGACTAGCGGGAGGAAGGACTACGAGCAGTACTTC. This sequence encodes CAWSGLRTSGRKDYEQYF.

On this clone itself: The junction shows a germline mismatch at one end, possibly a read error. The chain links TRBV7-9 to TRBJ2-3; D possibly corresponds to TRBD2 (5 bases). CDR1 is SEHNR and CDR2 is FQNEAQ in the germline V gene (reference sequence). This CDR3 comprises 11 residues. The CDR3 nucleotides are TGTGCCAGCAGGAAAGGACTGGAGGATGATTTT. This encodes CASRKGLEDDF.

The V call is TRBV11-2, the J call TRBJ2-1, with 11 bases matching TRBD2. Unmatched junction bases numbered 12, after V lost 5 bases and J lost 12 bases. Germline V lookup: CDR1 SGHAT, CDR2 FQNNGV. The CDR3 sequence is 15 residues long. The CDR3 DNA reads TGTGCCAGCAGCACCGGGACTAGCGGAATAGCGGGGCAGTTCTTC. Amino acids: CASSTGTSGIAGQFF.

Of note for this clone: This CDR3 is also generated by other DNA sequences in the sample. The chain employs TRBV7-9 and TRBJ2-5; D possibly matches TRBD1 or TRBD2 (5 bases each). Per germline, CDR1 SEHNR and CDR2 FQNEAQ (reference sequence). CDR3 size: 14 residues. V lost 1 base, J lost 2 bases, and 8 bases lay in between. The CDR3 nucleotides read TGTGCCAGCAGCTTAGTTGGGGGACAAGAGACCCAGTACTTC. Protein sequence: CASSLVGGQETQYF.

The J gene is TRBJ1-4, the V gene TRBV5-4, with no clear D. The V end lost 3 bases, the J end lost 7 bases, and 10 bases lay between the germline ends. The CDR3 has 13 amino acids. The germline CDR1 and CDR2 sequences are SGHNT and YYREEE (reference sequence). The CDR3 DNA reads as TGTGCCAGCAGCTACCGGGGAGCTGAAAAACTGTTTTTT. This translates into CASSYRGAEKLFF.